This TCR beta chain was identified during a study of blood T cell repertoires in COVID-19. Study context: The origin of the acute and convalescent COVID-19 samples was the United States, Italy and Spain.

Some clones are missing from TCRdb's copy, which holds only in-frame ones; the method was immunoSEQ multiplex PCR. The repertoire holds 30,000 to 40,000 clones, with approximately 83% as singletons. The CDR3 runs to 11 residues. Trimming removed 7 bases from V and 3 bases from J, with 7 bases in between. This sequence originates from a woman over 75 with active or convalescent COVID-19. Sequenced material: peripheral blood. The chain carries TRBV23-1 and TRBJ2-7; the D is unclear. TRBV23-1 is known as an ORF, though its function is uncertain. The CDR3: CASKGDYEQYF. CDR3 nucleotides: TGCGCCAGCAAAGGAGACTACGAGCAGTACTTC.